This TCR beta chain was identified in a study of CD8+ T cells in alopecia areata. Whole-study findings and limits: Higher clonality than in normal scalp was seen in lesional scalp, especially alopecia totalis/universalis. Scalp sequencing also captures normal skin's resident alphabeta T cells.

Concerning this clone: Its antigen is still unknown.

Once RNA had been extracted, it was reverse transcribed into cDNA to act as the sequencing template. Only in-frame clones appear in the TCRdb table, and some are missing; sequencing was by immunoSEQ multiplex PCR. The sample holds roughly 40,000 clones, approximately 54% seen once. CD4+ cells from a handful of patients underwent sorting into CD25+CD127- cells. This CDR3 spans 16 amino acids. The germline V gene encodes CDR1 SGHRS and CDR2 YFSETQ. The germline V and J ends were trimmed by 0 bases and 5 bases, with 17 bases remaining between them. This TCR was recovered from a human donor with alopecia areata. The chain has TRBV5-1 and TRBJ1-2; D is possibly TRBD1 (5 bases). Sequencing was done on a sample of CD4+ Tregs sorted from blood. CDR3 loop: CASSLVIGGTGYGYTF. The CDR3 coding sequence is TGCGCCAGCAGCTTGGTGATTGGGGGGACCGGATATGGCTACACCTTC.